This TCR beta chain comes out of a study of blood T cell repertoires in COVID-19. Study at large: The United States, Italy and Spain provided the acute and convalescent COVID-19 samples. PBMCs, B-cell-depleted T cells, or T cells provided the cDNA or gDNA that made up the material.

Clones were read by immunoSEQ multiplex PCR, and TCRdb kept only the in-frame ones, dropping some. The repertoire holds around 200,000 clones, with approximately 79% as singletons. CDR3 length: 17 amino acids. The sequence derives from a man under 40 with active or convalescent COVID-19. V is TRBV21-1 and J is TRBJ2-5; TRBD1, the table's D call, was not compared with the DNA. TRBV21-1 is a documented pseudogene. Sequences were obtained from peripheral blood. The CDR3: CASSKALGRQYQETQYF. The CDR3 bases are TGTGCCAGCAGCAAAGCCCTAGGACGACAGTACCAAGAGACCCAGTACTTC.